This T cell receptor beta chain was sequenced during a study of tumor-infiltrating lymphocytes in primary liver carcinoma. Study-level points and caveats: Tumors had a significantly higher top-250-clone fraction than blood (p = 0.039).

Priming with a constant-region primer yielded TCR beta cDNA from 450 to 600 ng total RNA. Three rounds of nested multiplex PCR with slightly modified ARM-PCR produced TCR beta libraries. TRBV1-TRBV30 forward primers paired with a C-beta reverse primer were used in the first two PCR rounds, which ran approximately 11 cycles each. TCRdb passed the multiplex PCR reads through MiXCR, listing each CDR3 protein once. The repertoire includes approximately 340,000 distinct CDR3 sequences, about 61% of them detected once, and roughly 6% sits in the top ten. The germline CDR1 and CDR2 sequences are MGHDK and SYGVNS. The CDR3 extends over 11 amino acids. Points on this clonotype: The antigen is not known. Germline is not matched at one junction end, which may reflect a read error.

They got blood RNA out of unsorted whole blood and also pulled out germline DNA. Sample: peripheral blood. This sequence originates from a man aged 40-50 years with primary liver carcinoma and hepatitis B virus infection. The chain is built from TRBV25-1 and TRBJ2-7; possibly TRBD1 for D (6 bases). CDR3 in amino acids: CATEQGHERYF. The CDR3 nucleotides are TGTGCCACCGAACAGGGACACGAGCGGTACTTC.